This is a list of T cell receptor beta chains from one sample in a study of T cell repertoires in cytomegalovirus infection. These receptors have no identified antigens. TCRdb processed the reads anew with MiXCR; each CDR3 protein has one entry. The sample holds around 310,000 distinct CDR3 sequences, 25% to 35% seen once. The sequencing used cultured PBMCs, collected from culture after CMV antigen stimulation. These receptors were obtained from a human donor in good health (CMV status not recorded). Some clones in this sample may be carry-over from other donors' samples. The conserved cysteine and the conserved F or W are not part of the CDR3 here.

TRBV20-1 SARPLRGDSYNEQF
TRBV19 ASSPGGKIAGGYEQY
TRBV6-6 ASSPTGIDQPQH
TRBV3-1 ASSRGGGAETQY
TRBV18 ASSPGQGQDGYT
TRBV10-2 ASRKPGLAEREQY
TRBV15 ATSTGWGTEAF
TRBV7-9 ASSPRTGGAQY
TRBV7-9 ASSFGDRIIEKLF
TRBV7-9 ASSLVLGTNQPQH
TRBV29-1 SVGRSGTGHDEQY
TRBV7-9 ASSTWTSQETQY
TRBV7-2 ASSLYGRGQTYNEQF
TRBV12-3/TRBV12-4 ASSRGTRQETQY
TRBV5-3 ASSHRDRGSETQY
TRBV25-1 ASSEHSPGGGIQY
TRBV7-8 ASSLARDGAYEQY
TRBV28 ASSPQLNYEQY
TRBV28 ASSTGGSGANVLT
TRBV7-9 ASSFSAGSNNEQF
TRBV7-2 ASSFGFSSSGSWTDTQY
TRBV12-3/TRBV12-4 ASSLGARGKPYNEQF
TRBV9 ASSVASRGPAGYT
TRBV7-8 ASSLLVTGENTGELF
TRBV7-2 ASSSLRGQGPKQPQH
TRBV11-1 ASSVRQGDYGYT
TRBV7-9 ASSPSDSQETQY
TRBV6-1 ASSRVAGTYEQY
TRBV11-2 ASSGTSGLDTQY